This T cell receptor beta chain comes out of a study of T cells in Graves' hyperthyroidism and ophthalmopathy. Whole-study context: It was at initial diagnosis, before any treatment, that peripheral blood was collected.

RNA transcripts served as the template for amplifying TCR beta CDR3 regions. In the first-round RT-PCR of the TCR CDR3, the HTBI primer set was used. TCRdb fed the multiplex PCR reads into MiXCR, producing one record per CDR3 protein. The repertoire includes 350,000 to 450,000 distinct CDR3 sequences, roughly 13% of them detected once, and 28% sits in the top ten. Remarks on this clonotype: Its antigen is currently unknown.

PBMCs were collected from an approximately 9.3 ml volume of fresh peripheral blood. Study results and limitations: Most clonotypes that expanded in the thyroid above 0.001 also showed up in blood. Median prediction lead before ophthalmopathy onset was about 6.7 months with the model.

CDR3 length: 16 residues. The germline V gene encodes CDR1 MDHEN and CDR2 SYDVKM. The J segment lost 3 bases and the V segment lost 3 bases, leaving 7 bases of the junction unmatched. The sample taken for sequencing was blood. The chain couples TRBV28 to TRBJ2-7, with TRBD2 matching 11 bases. This TCR was sampled from a man aged 50 or older with Graves' ophthalmopathy. The CDR3 DNA follows: TGTGCCAGCAGTTTGTTATCACTAGCGGGAGTCTACGAGCAGTACTTC. It translates to CASSLLSLAGVYEQYF.